This entry lists 18 T cell receptor beta chains sequenced from one sample in a study of blood T cell repertoires in COVID-19. Produced via immunoSEQ multiplex PCR; TCRdb's table is partial and in-frame only. The data show around 430,000 clones, about 91% seen once. Sequences were obtained from peripheral blood. The receptor source for this set is a woman aged 45-65 years with COVID-19, enrolled during active disease.

This chain joins TRBV10-3 and TRBJ1-1; 10 nucleotides line up with TRBD1. The V gene end was trimmed by 6 bases and the J gene end by 3 bases; junction bases not matched to a gene: 4. The CDR3 is made up of 14 amino acids. The germline CDR1 and CDR2 sequences are ENHRY and SYGVKD. This CDR3 is CAIRPGTGDTEAFF. CDR3 bases: TGTGCCATCAGACCCGGGACAGGGGACACTGAAGCTTTCTTT.

The V call is TRBV5-1, the J call TRBJ1-1, with 9 bases aligning to TRBD1. The germline CDR1 and CDR2 sequences are SGHRS and YFSETQ. With V trimmed by 3 bases and J by 4 bases, 7 bases remained unmatched. The CDR3 contains 15 residues. Here the CDR3 reads CASSSQGAGVTEAFF. In DNA, the CDR3 is TGCGCCAGCAGCTCACAGGGGGCGGGGGTCACTGAAGCTTTCTTT.

The chain is built from TRBV12-3 or TRBV12-4 and TRBJ1-1; maybe TRBD1 (5 bases). The CDR3 is 10 residues long. Trimming took off 6 bases at V and 11 bases at J, with 10 bases between the two ends. The CDR3 sequence: CASRGVGAFF. The CDR3 nucleotides are TGTGCCAGCAGAGGGGTCGGGGCTTTCTTT.

This chain connects TRBV6-6 to TRBJ1-1, with a tentative D call TRBD1 (5 bases). Trimming shortened V by 0 bases and J by 0 bases, and 11 bases separated the two germline ends. Germline V gene lookup returns CDR1 MNHNY and CDR2 SVGAGI (reference sequence). This CDR3 comprises 16 residues. CDR3 DNA sequence: TGTGCCAGCAGTTACTCGGGGCAGGCCATGAACACTGAAGCTTTCTTT. Protein sequence: CASSYSGQAMNTEAFF.

The chain employs TRBV28 and TRBJ1-2, with no clear D. The germline V gene encodes CDR1 MDHEN and CDR2 SYDVKM. The CDR3 length is 13 residues. Deletions cut 2 bases from V and 4 bases from J, with 8 bases between. The CDR3 loop is CASSLGEGYGYTF. CDR3 coding DNA: TGTGCCAGCAGTTTAGGGGAGGGCTATGGCTACACCTTC.

The CDR3 region has the DNA TGTGCCAGCAGCCGAGTGTTGAGAGAACTTGAAGCTTTCTTT. This sequence encodes CASSRVLRELEAFF. This rearrangement joins TRBV4-2 to TRBJ1-1; no clear D gene. The CDR3 sequence is 14 residues long. Trimming cost V 4 bases and J 7 bases, with 16 bases left between them. CDR1 LGHNA and CDR2 YNFKEQ come from the germline V gene.

The V and J genes are TRBV24-1 and TRBJ2-1; tentatively, D is TRBD1 (6 bases). CDR3 length: 15 amino acids. V lost 2 bases to trimming and J lost 6 bases, with 13 bases between them. Germline-derived CDR1 and CDR2 are KGHDR and SFDVKD. CDR3 amino acids: CATSDSETGPNEQFF. The DNA for the CDR3 is TGTGCCACCAGTGATTCTGAGACAGGTCCCAATGAGCAGTTCTTC.

This clone was counted only a few times. V and J are TRBV25-1 and TRBJ1-1; tentative D call: TRBD1 (6 bases). CDR3 length: 14 residues. CDR1 MGHDK and CDR2 SYGVNS come from the germline V gene. The V end lost 2 bases, the J end lost 5 bases, and 12 bases lay between the germline ends. The CDR3, as DNA: TGTGCCAGCAGTGAAACACAGGGTTGGACTGAAGCTTTCTTT. Protein product: CASSETQGWTEAFF. Variable domain in full (rest from reference TRBV25-1 and TRBJ1-1): EADIYQTPRYLVIGTGKKITLECSQTMGHDKMYWYQQDPGMELHLIHYSYGVNSTEKGDLSSESTVSRIRTEHFPLTLESARPSHTSQYLCASSETQGWTEAFFGQGTRLTVV.

V is TRBV7-3 and J is TRBJ2-7, with 9 bases aligning to TRBD2. The CDR3 sequence is 15 residues long. J was trimmed by 2 bases and V by 5 bases; bases with no gene match: 7. Germline V gene data show CDR1 as SGHTA and CDR2 as FQGTGA. This CDR3 is CASSTAGGGAYEQYF. Written as DNA, the CDR3 is TGTGCCAGCAGCACCGCTGGCGGGGGGGCCTACGAGCAGTACTTC.

The V call is TRBV25-1, the J call TRBJ2-1; 9 nucleotides align to TRBD1. Trimming removed 3 bases from V and 6 bases from J; junction bases left unmatched: 6. CDR3 length: 15 amino acids. Germline-derived CDR1 and CDR2 are MGHDK and SYGVNS. CDR3 amino acids: CASSDLKGQGNEQFF. CDR3 nucleotides: TGTGCCAGCAGTGATTTGAAGGGACAGGGCAATGAGCAGTTCTTC.

The rearrangement uses TRBV3-1 (or the pseudogene TRBV3-2) and TRBJ1-2, with D unresolved. The V end lost 1 base, the J end lost 5 bases, and 11 bases lay between the germline ends. This CDR3 region has 14 residues. Germline V gene data show CDR1 as LGHDT and CDR2 as YNNKEL (reference sequence). CDR3 in amino acids: CASSQGGGLYGYTF. Here the CDR3 DNA reads TGTGCCAGCAGCCAAGGGGGAGGGTTATATGGCTACACCTTC.

The chain links TRBV6-2 or TRBV6-3 to TRBJ1-2; no firm D call. The CDR3 loop spans 20 amino acids. Germline V gene data show CDR1 as MNHEY and CDR2 as SVGEGT. Trimming pared 2 bases from V and 0 bases from J, leaving 25 bases between. In nucleotides, the CDR3 is TGTGCCAGCAGTTACAGAGGTGCGTCGGTAACTCGTTCGGCTAACTATGGCTACACCTTC. It translates to CASSYRGASVTRSANYGYTF.

The rearrangement uses TRBV27 and TRBJ1-2; D not certain. CDR3 length: 13 amino acids. The germline CDR1 and CDR2 sequences are MNHEY and SMNVEV (reference sequence). Trimming took 6 bases from V and 4 from J, leaving 12 bases between them. This chain's CDR3 is CASSGPGIYGYTF. The CDR3 coding sequence is TGTGCCAGCAGCGGGCCGGGGATCTATGGCTACACCTTC.

The gene calls are TRBV28 and TRBJ1-1; the D is unclear. Trimming took 7 bases from V and 2 from J, leaving 5 bases between them. Germline CDR1 is MDHEN and CDR2 is SYDVKM. The CDR3 is made up of 11 amino acids. In nucleotides, the CDR3 is TGTGCCAGCACTAGAAACACTGAAGCTTTCTTT. The encoded protein is CASTRNTEAFF.

The rearrangement joins TRBV18 to TRBJ2-7; maybe TRBD1 (5 bases). Trimming took off 0 bases at V and 6 bases at J, with 12 bases between the two ends. This CDR3 spans 14 amino acids. Germline CDR1 and CDR2: KGHSH and LQKENI. The CDR3 sequence is CASSPPQGVREQYF. For the CDR3, the DNA is TGTGCCAGCTCACCACCCCAAGGGGTGCGCGAGCAGTACTTC.

This rearrangement joins TRBV2 to TRBJ1-2; D is unclear. V was pared by 7 bases and J by 4 bases, with 16 bases between. The CDR3 covers 14 residues. CDR1 and CDR2 from the germline V gene are SNHLY and FYNNEI. CDR3 amino acids: CASTPGEILYGYTF. The CDR3 DNA is TGTGCCAGCACTCCTGGGGAGATCCTCTATGGCTACACCTTC.

This clone was recorded only once. The chain couples TRBV5-1 to TRBJ2-1, with 7 bases aligning to TRBD2. V lost 8 bases to trimming and J lost 7 bases; unmatched junction nucleotides: 9. The CDR3 totals 13 residues. Germline values: CDR1 SGHRS, CDR2 YFSETQ. The CDR3 sequence: CASSPSGANEQFF. CDR3 sequence (DNA): TGCGCCAGTTCACCGAGCGGGGCTAATGAGCAGTTCTTC.

The chain recombines TRBV30 with TRBJ2-7; the match to TRBD2 covers 8 bases. After removal of 4 bases from V and 3 bases from J, the junction contained 5 bases not matched to a gene. The CDR3 consists of 13 residues. Germline V lookup: CDR1 GTSNPN, CDR2 SVGIG (reference sequence). This CDR3 is CAWTSSGLYEQYF. For the CDR3, the DNA is TGTGCCTGGACGTCTAGCGGGCTCTACGAGCAGTACTTC.